Listed here are 14 T cell receptor beta chains from one sample, sequenced in a study of blood T cell repertoires in COVID-19 (dated by TCRdb to the early 2020s). The protocol used for the library was the immunoSEQ multiplex PCR assay. Imported from immuneACCESS, the table was reduced by TCRdb to in-frame sequences with V and J called. These copies leave out some clones; in studies compared against another copy, an unresolved V gene accounts for under half, and the cause of the remainder is not known. The sample table contains about 420,000 clones; only one count was recorded for 85% to 90% of them. 0.8% to 0.85% of the sample rests with the top ten. Sequencing was carried out using peripheral blood. The receptors were gathered from a man aged 18 to 30 with COVID-19, enrolled during active disease.

The J gene is TRBJ1-4, the V gene TRBV27; no definite D call. Deletions cut 4 bases from V and 8 bases from J, with 11 bases between. The CDR3 has 13 residues. CDR1 is MNHEY and CDR2 is SMNVEV in the germline V gene (reference sequence). The CDR3 region is CASSSGLREKLFF. CDR3 nucleotides: TGTGCCAGCAGTTCTGGACTCCGGGAAAAACTGTTTTTT.

The chain employs TRBV20-1 and TRBJ2-1, with 8 bases fitting TRBD2. Germline V CDR1 and CDR2: DFQATT, SNEGSKA (reference sequence). The V gene end was trimmed by 3 bases and the J gene end by 6 bases; junction bases not matched to a gene: 4. This CDR3 has 13 residues. The CDR3 bases are TGCAGTGCTAGTCGTCTAGCGGGCAATGAGCAGTTCTTC. Its protein is CSASRLAGNEQFF.

The chain has TRBV11-2 and TRBJ2-5; TRBD1 matches 8 bases. Trimming took 6 bases from V and 4 from J; bases not matched to a gene: 4. CDR1 and CDR2 from the germline V gene are SGHAT and FQNNGV. The CDR3 length is 13 residues. The CDR3 spells CASSRQGRETQYF. CDR3 nucleotides: TGTGCCAGCAGTCGACAGGGGAGAGAGACCCAGTACTTC.

The V call is TRBV6-5, the J call TRBJ2-4; D gene unclear. CDR3 size: 12 residues. The germline CDR1 and CDR2 sequences are MNHEY and SVGAGI. V was pared by 6 bases and J by 8 bases, with 11 bases between. CDR3 protein: CASRSSYDIQYF. The CDR3 region has the DNA TGTGCCAGCAGATCCAGTTACGACATTCAGTACTTC.

This chain links TRBV3-1 (or the pseudogene TRBV3-2) with TRBJ2-5; D unclear. Germline lookup yields CDR1 LGHDT and CDR2 YNNKEL (reference sequence). The CDR3 loop spans 13 amino acids. Trimming removed 0 bases from V and 7 bases from J, with 9 bases in between. CDR3 loop: CASSQELSGTQYF. The DNA for the CDR3 is TGTGCCAGCAGCCAAGAGCTATCCGGGACCCAGTACTTC.

This rearrangement joins TRBV3-1 (or the pseudogene TRBV3-2) to TRBJ2-4, with 12 bases aligning to TRBD2. The CDR3 extends over 18 amino acids. Germline loops: CDR1 LGHDT, CDR2 YNNKEL (reference sequence). After removal of 2 bases from V and 0 bases from J, the junction contained 5 bases not matched to a gene. The CDR3 nucleotides are TGTGCCAGCAGCCAACTAGCGGGGGGGCCCCTAGCCAAAAACATTCAGTACTTC. Its protein is CASSQLAGGPLAKNIQYF.

This chain uses TRBV10-1 with TRBJ1-1; TRBD1 aligns across 9 bases. This CDR3 spans 14 amino acids. V lost 7 bases and J lost 3; bases outside the gene matches: 6. Germline loops: CDR1 WNHNN, CDR2 SYGVQD (reference sequence). In DNA form, the CDR3 reads TGCGCCAGCACCCGGGACAGGGTGGACACTGAAGCTTTCTTT. Translation: CASTRDRVDTEAFF.

In this sample, this clone turned up once. The chain combines TRBV3-1 (or the pseudogene TRBV3-2) with TRBJ1-6, with 7 bases lining up with TRBD1. The CDR3 totals 15 residues. Germline values: CDR1 LGHDT, CDR2 YNNKEL (reference sequence). Trimming at V came to 3 bases and at J to 8 bases, leaving 7 bases not matched to a gene. CDR3 protein: CASSHEGAPDSPLHF. In DNA, the CDR3 is TGTGCCAGCAGCCACGAGGGGGCCCCGGATTCACCCCTCCACTTT.

V and J are TRBV11-3 and TRBJ2-2; D unresolved. From germline, CDR1 is SGHNT and CDR2 YENEEA. V shed 0 bases and J shed 6 bases, with 8 bases lying between them. This CDR3 has 14 residues. The CDR3 DNA is TGTGCCAGCAGCTTAGATTCATACTCCGGGGAGCTGTTTTTT. Translating it yields CASSLDSYSGELFF.

The chain carries TRBV7-2 and TRBJ1-5; D is undetermined. From germline, CDR1 is SGHTA and CDR2 FQGNSA. With 3 bases removed from V and 5 bases from J, the gap between germline ends came to 14 bases. This CDR3 comprises 15 residues. The CDR3 reads CASSFSGSGHQPQHF. In DNA, the CDR3 is TGTGCCAGCAGCTTCTCGGGGAGTGGGCATCAGCCCCAGCATTTT.

V and J are TRBV27 and TRBJ1-5; the match to TRBD1 covers 8 bases. The CDR3 consists of 13 residues. With V trimmed by 2 bases and J by 6 bases, 0 bases remained unmatched. Germline V lookup: CDR1 MNHEY, CDR2 SMNVEV (reference sequence). DNA of the CDR3: TGTGCCAGCAGTTTAGGACAGGGTCAGCCCCAGCATTTT. Translation: CASSLGQGQPQHF.

V gene TRBV27 combines with J gene TRBJ2-7; TRBD2 might be the D (6 bases). CDR3 length: 14 residues. Germline lookup yields CDR1 MNHEY and CDR2 SMNVEV (reference sequence). Between the trimmed V and J ends, which lost 1 base and 5 bases, there was a span of 12 bases. The CDR3 coding sequence is TGTGCCAGCAGTTTATACGGAGGGTCTAACGAGCAGTACTTC. This sequence encodes CASSLYGGSNEQYF.

V gene TRBV14 combines with J gene TRBJ2-1, with a possible D match to TRBD1 (5 bases). With 3 bases removed from V and 0 bases from J, the gap between germline ends came to 15 bases. CDR1 and CDR2 (germline): SGHDN, FVKESK. This CDR3 has 17 amino acids. CDR3 protein: CASSQGYRRRSYNEQFF. CDR3 nucleotide sequence: TGTGCCAGCAGCCAGGGTTACAGGCGCCGCTCCTACAATGAGCAGTTCTTC.

This sequence joins TRBV19 and TRBJ2-5, with a tentative D call TRBD2 (6 bases). Germline CDR1 and CDR2: LNHDA and SQIVND (reference sequence). The ends were cut back, 7 bases at V and 2 bases at J, with 14 bases in the middle. The CDR3 consists of 14 residues. CDR3 nucleotide sequence: TGTGCCAGTAAGTCGCCGGGACTGCAAGAGACCCAGTACTTC. This codes for CASKSPGLQETQYF.